These 25 T cell receptor beta chains originate from one sample sequenced in a study of identifying expanded T cells in peripheral blood. Method: immunoSEQ multiplex PCR; TCRdb's copy keeps in-frame clones and lacks some. Here the sample spans about 86,000 clones, 88% being singletons. Sequenced material: blood. The receptors were gathered from a person between 18 and 75 years old in good health.

The chain has TRBV5-6 and TRBJ2-7, with a possible D match to TRBD2 (5 bases). The CDR3 spans 18 residues. Germline-derived CDR1 and CDR2 are SGHDT and YYEEEE. V was pared by 0 bases and J by 1 base, with 20 bases between. The CDR3 DNA reads TGTGCCAGCAGCTTGGCGGGGAACCCACACCAAATTTCCTACGAGCAGTACTTC. Protein sequence: CASSLAGNPHQISYEQYF.

The chain combines TRBV9 with TRBJ2-5; D gene ambiguous. Germline CDR1 and CDR2: SGDLS and YYNGEE. Trimming took 0 bases from V and 3 from J, leaving 12 bases between them. CDR3 size: 15 residues. CDR3 residues: CASSVGLRKEETQYF. For the CDR3, the DNA is TGTGCCAGCAGCGTAGGTTTACGGAAGGAAGAGACCCAGTACTTC. The full variable domain, in which reference TRBV9 and TRBJ2-5 provide the parts outside the CDR3, is DSGVTQTPKHLITATGQRVTLRCSPRSGDLSVYWYQQSLDQGLQFLIQYYNGEERAKGNILERFSAQQFPDLHSELNLSSLELGDSALYFCASSVGLRKEETQYFGPGTRLLVL.

The chain joins TRBV10-3 to TRBJ2-7; weak D call: TRBD1 (6 bases). V was cut by 4 bases and J by 0 bases, with 16 bases left in between. Germline CDR1 ENHRY, CDR2 SYGVKD. This CDR3 is 16 amino acids long. CDR3 loop: CAISGTALGDSYEQYF. The CDR3 DNA sequence: TGTGCCATCAGTGGGACAGCTTTAGGGGACTCCTACGAGCAGTACTTC.

The rearrangement uses TRBV4-1 and TRBJ1-1; 7 bases map to TRBD1. The germline CDR1 and CDR2 sequences are MGHRA and YSYEKL. CDR3 size: 14 residues. Trimming at V came to 2 bases and at J to 2 bases, leaving 2 bases not matched to a gene. The CDR3 region has the DNA TGCGCCAGCAGCCAATTAGGGGGCAACACTGAAGCTTTCTTT. Translated: CASSQLGGNTEAFF.

The rearrangement joins TRBV6-5 to TRBJ1-3, with D perhaps TRBD1 (6 bases). V lost 0 bases and J lost 4, with 13 bases in between. CDR3 length equals 16 residues. Looked up from germline, CDR1 is MNHEY and CDR2 is SVGAGI. The CDR3 loop reads CASSYSGGGNGNTIYF. As DNA, the CDR3 is TGTGCCAGCAGTTACTCGGGCGGGGGCAACGGAAACACCATATATTTT.

This clone was detected once. J is TRBJ1-5 and V is TRBV21-1. TRBV21-1 is marked as a pseudogene. This CDR3 spans 13 amino acids. The DNA of the CDR3 is TGTGCCAGCAGCAACTGCGGTAGGCAGCCCCAGCATTTT. As protein: CASSNCGRQPQHF.

The chain has TRBV7-6 and TRBJ2-1, with 14 bases aligning to TRBD2. The trim removed 3 bases at V and 9 bases at J, leaving 4 bases unmatched. This CDR3 contains 15 residues. Germline CDR1 reads SGHVS; CDR2 reads FNYEAQ. This CDR3 is CASSLTSGRDGEQFF. CDR3 nucleotides: TGTGCCAGCAGCTTGACTAGCGGGAGGGATGGTGAGCAGTTCTTC.

The chain recombines TRBV29-1 with TRBJ1-2; a possible D gene is TRBD1 (6 bases). Per the germline V gene, CDR1 is SQVTM and CDR2 is ANQGSEA. The ends were cut back, 5 bases at V and 4 bases at J, with 20 bases in the middle. The CDR3 contains 15 residues. The CDR3 region has the DNA TGCAGCGTTTCTTTAGGCAGGGGCGAAAGCTATGGCTACACCTTC. It yields the protein CSVSLGRGESYGYTF.

The V call is TRBV19, the J call TRBJ2-2; 8 bases are shared with TRBD2. The CDR3 is 18 amino acids. Germline CDR1 LNHDA, CDR2 SQIVND (reference sequence). Unmatched junction bases numbered 10, after V lost 1 base and J lost 3 bases. The DNA for the CDR3 is TGTGCCAGTAGTATAGGACGGACTAGCTGGAACGACACCGGGGAGCTGTTTTTT. It encodes CASSIGRTSWNDTGELFF.

A note on this clone: One junction end disagrees with the germline gene, perhaps due to a read error. The chain couples TRBV7-3 to TRBJ1-1; D is undetermined. CDR3 length equals 12 residues. Germline CDR1 is SGHTA and CDR2 is FQGTGA. The CDR3 bases are TGTGCCAGCAGCCTAACGGGAGAAGAAGCTTTCTTT. Translation: CASSLTGEEAFF.

The genes are TRBV14 and TRBJ1-5, with 7 nucleotides matching TRBD1. The CDR3 totals 16 residues. J lost 6 bases, V lost 2 bases, and 10 bases had no gene match. The germline V gene has CDR1 SGHDN and CDR2 FVKESK. CDR3 nucleotides: TGTGCCAGCAGCCAACTCCGGGGGGCAGGGGGTCAGCCCCAGCATTTT. It specifies CASSQLRGAGGQPQHF. Complete variable domain (other parts from reference TRBV14 and TRBJ1-5): EAGVTQFPSHSVIEKGQTVTLRCDPISGHDNLYWYRRVMGKEIKFLLHFVKESKQDESGMPNNRFLAERTGGTYSTLKVQPAELEDSGVYFCASSQLRGAGGQPQHFGDGTRLSIL.

The chain combines TRBV7-6 with TRBJ1-5; weak D call: TRBD1 (6 bases). The germline V gene encodes CDR1 SGHVS and CDR2 FNYEAQ. This CDR3 is 20 amino acids long. The V end was cut by 5 bases, the J end by 2 bases, with 28 bases between. DNA for the CDR3: TGTGCCAGCAGCAGAAAAACCGGGACACTGCTCCAGAGGGGCAATCAGCCCCAGCATTTT. Translating it yields CASSRKTGTLLQRGNQPQHF. Looking up the rest from reference TRBV7-6 and TRBJ1-5 gives the full variable domain: GAGVSQSPRYKVTKRGQDVALRCDPISGHVSLYWYRQALGQGPEFLTYFNYEAQQDKSGLPNDRFSAERPEGSISTLTIQRTEQRDSAMYRCASSRKTGTLLQRGNQPQHFGDGTRLSIL.

The chain has TRBV7-9 and TRBJ1-2; D is uncertain. Germline assignment: CDR1 SEHNR and CDR2 FQNEAQ (reference sequence). This CDR3 comprises 11 residues. V lost 1 base and J lost 3, with 0 bases in between. CDR3 region: CASSLDYGYTF. In nucleotides, the CDR3 is TGTGCCAGCAGCTTAGACTATGGCTACACCTTC.

J is TRBJ1-1 and V is TRBV7-3; no clear D. With 5 bases removed from V and 0 bases from J, the gap between germline ends came to 10 bases. The germline V gene encodes CDR1 SGHTA and CDR2 FQGTGA. The CDR3 has 14 residues. In DNA, the CDR3 is TGTGCCAGCAGCCTCAGTGGGTTGAACACTGAAGCTTTCTTT. It is translated as CASSLSGLNTEAFF.

The gene calls are TRBV5-1 and TRBJ2-1; D ambiguous. V lost 1 base and J 4 bases, leaving 3 bases between the germline ends. CDR3 length: 12 residues. Germline CDR1 and CDR2: SGHRS and YFSETQ. CDR3 sequence: CASSLPYNEQFF. The CDR3 DNA reads TGCGCCAGCAGCTTGCCTTACAATGAGCAGTTCTTC.

CDR3 sequence: CASSFRQVHGYTF. DNA of the CDR3: TGTGCCAGCAGCTTTAGACAGGTTCATGGCTACACCTTC. The chain is built from TRBV5-6 and TRBJ1-2; D is possibly TRBD1 (6 bases). The CDR3 is 13 residues long. Trimming shortened V by 2 bases and J by 6 bases, and 11 bases separated the two germline ends. Germline values: CDR1 SGHDT, CDR2 YYEEEE.

This clone was counted a few times. The gene calls are TRBV19 and TRBJ2-2; 11 bases map to TRBD2. Germline lookup yields CDR1 LNHDA and CDR2 SQIVND (reference sequence). The J segment lost 6 bases and the V segment lost 4 bases, leaving 7 bases of the junction unmatched. This CDR3 spans 16 amino acids. The CDR3 DNA sequence: TGTGCCAGTAGTAGAGCAGGGGGACTAGCGGCCGGGGAGCTGTTTTTT. Protein sequence: CASSRAGGLAAGELFF.

The chain has TRBV30 and TRBJ1-5; D possibly corresponds to TRBD1 (5 bases). Germline CDR1 GTSNPN, CDR2 SVGIG (reference sequence). The CDR3 length is 14 residues. V shed 5 bases and J shed 2 bases, with 13 bases lying between them. CDR3 DNA: TGTGCCTGGGCGCAGGGTTTCGGCAATCAGCCCCAGCATTTT. Translating it yields CAWAQGFGNQPQHF. The full variable domain, in which reference TRBV30 and TRBJ1-5 provide the parts outside the CDR3, is SQTIHQWPATLVQPVGSPLSLECTVEGTSNPNLYWYRQAAGRGLQLLFYSVGIGQISSEVPQNLSASRPQDRQFILSSKKLLLSDSGFYLCAWAQGFGNQPQHFGDGTRLSIL.

The gene calls are TRBV7-2 and TRBJ1-4; 7 bases match TRBD1. Looked up from germline, CDR1 is SGHTA and CDR2 is FQGNSA. The junction had 24 bases not matched to a gene; V was cut back by 10 bases and J by 10 bases. The CDR3 sequence is 17 residues long. CDR3 region: CATTWSLLTGAVGKLFF. CDR3 nucleotide sequence: TGTGCCACAACTTGGTCTCTTCTCACAGGGGCAGTGGGAAAACTGTTTTTT.

The chain is built from TRBV28 and TRBJ1-6, with a tentative D call TRBD1 (6 bases). The germline CDR1 and CDR2 sequences are MDHEN and SYDVKM. V was trimmed by 7 bases and J by 2 bases, leaving 15 bases between them. The CDR3 runs to 16 residues. The CDR3 reads CASMVSGVPYNSPLHF. CDR3 nucleotide sequence: TGTGCCAGCATGGTGTCAGGGGTTCCCTATAATTCACCCCTCCACTTT.

This chain links TRBV7-2 with TRBJ1-5; D gene ambiguous. Trimming removed 1 base from V and 2 bases from J, with 6 bases in between. Germline V gives CDR1 SGHTA, CDR2 FQGNSA. The CDR3 contains 14 residues. CDR3 DNA: TGTGCCAGCAGCTTAGGAGCAGGCAATCAGCCCCAGCATTTT. It yields the protein CASSLGAGNQPQHF.

This chain connects TRBV6-1 to TRBJ2-3; no firm D call. The length of the CDR3 is 16 residues. With 2 bases removed from V and 2 bases from J, the gap between germline ends came to 14 bases. Germline V gene lookup returns CDR1 MNHNS and CDR2 SASEGT. CDR3 sequence (DNA): TGTGCCAGCAGTGAAACCGTCGCGGAAGCCACAGATACGCAGTATTTT. It translates to CASSETVAEATDTQYF.

The chain joins TRBV5-1 to TRBJ1-1, with 11 bases aligning to TRBD1. The germline V gene encodes CDR1 SGHRS and CDR2 YFSETQ. J was trimmed by 5 bases and V by 0 bases; bases with no gene match: 3. The CDR3 length is 15 residues. The CDR3 sequence is CASSLAGQGGTEAFF. The CDR3 coding sequence is TGCGCCAGCAGCTTGGCGGGACAGGGGGGTACTGAAGCTTTCTTT. The entire variable domain, with the rest obtained from reference TRBV5-1 and TRBJ1-1, is as follows: KAGVTQTPRYLIKTRGQQVTLSCSPISGHRSVSWYQQTPGQGLQFLFEYFSETQRNKGNFPGRFSGRQFSNSRSEMNVSTLELGDSALYLCASSLAGQGGTEAFFGQGTRLTVV.

J is TRBJ2-1 and V is TRBV9; D perhaps matches TRBD1 (6 bases). The ends were cut back, 5 bases at V and 8 bases at J, with 23 bases in the middle. Looked up from germline, CDR1 is SGDLS and CDR2 is YYNGEE. The CDR3 covers 16 residues. The CDR3 DNA reads TGTGCCAGCAGTCGCGGACAGAGGGGTATTTGGCATGAGCAGTTCTTC. This encodes CASSRGQRGIWHEQFF.

This clone was detected only once. The chain employs TRBV30 and TRBJ2-3; D not certain. This CDR3 has 12 residues. The V end lost 2 bases, the J end lost 6 bases, and 9 bases lay between the germline ends. CDR1 is GTSNPN and CDR2 is SVGIG in the germline V gene (reference sequence). CDR3 sequence: CAWSTRRDTQYF. The CDR3 DNA sequence: TGTGCCTGGAGTACCCGCAGGGATACGCAGTATTTT.